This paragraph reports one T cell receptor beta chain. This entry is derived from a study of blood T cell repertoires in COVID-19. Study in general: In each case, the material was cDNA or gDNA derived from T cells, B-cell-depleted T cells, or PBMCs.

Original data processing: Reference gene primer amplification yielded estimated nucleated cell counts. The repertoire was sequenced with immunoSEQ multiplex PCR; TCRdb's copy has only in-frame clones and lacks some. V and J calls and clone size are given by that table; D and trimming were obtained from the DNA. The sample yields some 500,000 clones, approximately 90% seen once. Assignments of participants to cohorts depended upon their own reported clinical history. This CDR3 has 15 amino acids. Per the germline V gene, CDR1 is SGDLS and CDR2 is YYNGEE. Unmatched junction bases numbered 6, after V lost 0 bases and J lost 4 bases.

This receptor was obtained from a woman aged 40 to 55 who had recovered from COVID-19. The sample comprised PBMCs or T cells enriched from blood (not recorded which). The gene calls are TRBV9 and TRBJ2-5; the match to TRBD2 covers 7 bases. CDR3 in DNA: TGTGCCAGCAGCGTAGGGGCGGGAGTTGCAGAGACCCAGTACTTC. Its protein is CASSVGAGVAETQYF. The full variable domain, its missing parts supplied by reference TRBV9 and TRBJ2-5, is DSGVTQTPKHLITATGQRVTLRCSPRSGDLSVYWYQQSLDQGLQFLIQYYNGEERAKGNILERFSAQQFPDLHSELNLSSLELGDSALYFCASSVGAGVAETQYFGPGTRLLVL.